This TCR beta chain was recorded in a study of cytotoxic CD8 clonotypes in ibrutinib-treated CLL. The germline V gene has CDR1 SGHTA and CDR2 FQGNSA. V shed 5 bases, J shed 6 bases, and the junction held 12 bases outside the gene matches. This CDR3 comprises 18 residues. This clone was observed a few times. The table came from immunoSEQ multiplex PCR; TCRdb's copy has only in-frame clones and leaves some out. The data contain roughly 180,000 clones, about 84% of them singletons. Sample: PBMCs, taken after 24 months of ibrutinib treatment. This sequence originates from a human donor with chronic lymphocytic leukemia. This chain uses TRBV7-2 with TRBJ2-3, with 15 bases lining up with TRBD2. In nucleotides, the CDR3 is TGTGCCAGCAGCCCCCGCGGGACTAGCGGGAGGCCTCCGGATACGCAGTATTTT. Translating it yields CASSPRGTSGRPPDTQYF.